The T cell receptor beta chain described here comes from a study of PD-1 blockade in classical Hodgkin lymphoma. As for this clone: The antigen remains undetermined.

Time point here: cycle 4 day 1 (C4D1), after five to seven weeks of nivolumab. Following autologous stem cell transplantation, relapse occurred in every patient, and exposure to brentuximab vedotin varied. Measured with immunoSEQ multiplex PCR; TCRdb has only the in-frame clones, and not every one. The table lists tens of thousands of clones, 90% of them singletons, with approximately 2.9% in the top ten. The CDR3 is 14 amino acids. Trimming pared 7 bases from V and 6 bases from J, leaving 18 bases between. Germline V gives CDR1 MDHEN, CDR2 SYDVKM. Findings and limits, study-wide: Those starting nivolumab under 1 year post-ASCT were excluded.

The sample here was peripheral blood mononuclear cells (PBMCs), taken before the fourth cycle of nivolumab. The TCR was taken from a human donor with classical Hodgkin lymphoma. V and J are TRBV28 and TRBJ1-1; no definite D call. The DNA for the CDR3 is TGTGCCAGCATGGCGCCCCTGAGGCTCGCTGAAGCTTTCTTT. It yields the protein CASMAPLRLAEAFF.